This T cell receptor beta chain was retrieved from a study of blood T cell repertoires in COVID-19 (dated by TCRdb to between 2020 and 2021). Turning to the overall study: Samples covering the acute and convalescent phases of COVID-19 were provided by collaborators in the United States, Italy and Spain. The material from the prospective study consisted of cDNA or gDNA derived from T cells, B-cell-depleted T cells, or PBMCs. Deeply sampled blood TCRbeta repertoires from subjects exposed to, actively infected with, or recovered from COVID-19 were included in the dataset. The repertoires were released in a freely available public database intended as a resource for research on the immune response to SARS-CoV-2. The samples were drawn from the first 160 participants of the ongoing ImmuneRACE study and from 950 to 1,500 subjects provided by 6 global collaborators. A de-identified subject ID, COVID-19 status, age in years and sex were almost always included in the sample metadata. Where available, HLA class I and class II types were taken from metadata supplied by the sample provider and were not determined by assay-based typing. Summary of the overall study and its limitations: The quantity of clinical and demographic metadata differed by source and by participant and was supplied without curation.

Participants in the prospective study were aged roughly 18 to 100 years, lived in some 24 United States geographic areas, and enrolled through a virtual design. In the prospective study, cohorts were assigned on the basis of participant-reported clinical history obtained from a screening survey and a study questionnaire. Recovered participants in ImmuneRACE Cohort 3 were defined by two consecutive negative NP/OP PCR tests, clearance by a healthcare professional, or resolution of symptoms. In the prospective study, mobile phlebotomists collected whole blood, serum and a nasopharyngeal or oropharyngeal swab from each participant. Over an approximately 2-month period, participants in the prospective study had the option of providing additional blood draws and questionnaires. Before DNA extraction, prospective study blood samples were shipped either frozen or at room temperature. Of note for this clone: What this receptor recognizes is not known. Base quality data are lacking; no much larger clone is found one base away.

TCRbeta CDR3 regions were amplified from genomic DNA by means of the immunoSEQ Assay, a bias-controlled multiplex PCR. In the source study's methods: The number of nucleated cells in each sample was estimated from the amplification of reference gene primers within the assay. Sequence reads were collapsed and filtered to measure the absolute abundance of every unique TCRbeta CDR3 rearrangement. For each sample, productive Simpson clonality was calculated as the square root of Simpson's diversity index across productive rearrangements. The clones in this table, taken by TCRdb from immuneACCESS, are in-frame only. Not every clone is retained; where verified, under half of the shortfall comes from an unresolved V gene, and the cause of the rest is unknown. The D gene and trimming were derived from the DNA, and the V and J assignments and clone size from that table. Recorded for this sample are some 500,000 clones; 88% of them occurred a single time. Over 1.5% of the sample goes to the ten largest clones.

The germline V gene supplies CDR1 SGHVS and CDR2 FQNEAQ. V lost 5 bases and J lost 8 bases, and the count of bases not matched to a germline gene is 11. Taken from cysteine to phenylalanine, the CDR3 has 14 residues. Kept here is only the CDR3 DNA, which spans 42 bases and is read in frame from base 1. Source material: PBMCs or T cells enriched from blood (not recorded which). The sequence links TRBV7-8 to TRBJ1-1; 7 junctional bases match TRBD1. The TCR sequence derives from a woman in her thirties or forties who had recovered from COVID-19. CDR3 loop: CASSPGTAIEEAFF. The nucleotides are TGTGCCAGCAGCCCCGGGACAGCCATTGAAGAAGCTTTCTTT. With all but the CDR3 taken from the reference TRBV7-8 and TRBJ1-1 genes, the full variable domain is: GAGVSQSPRYKVAKRGQDVALRCDPISGHVSLFWYQQALGQGPEFLTYFQNEAQLDKSGLPSDRFFAERPEGSVSTLKIQRTQQEDSAVYLCASSPGTAIEEAFFGQGTRLTVV.